A single sample gave rise to the 30 T cell receptor beta chains below, sequenced in a study of molecular identifiers for immune sequencing clone quantification. TCRdb called the PCR reads again in MiXCR, with one record for every CDR3 protein. The data contain some 590,000 distinct CDR3 sequences, about 25% of them singletons. Sequencing was done on a sample of naive CD8+ T cells from blood, with Jurkat cell RNA spiked in. Documented subset: FACS-sorted CD8+CD4-CCR7+CD45RA+ naive T cells. Receptors were obtained from a human donor in good health. Some libraries in this study had Jurkat cell RNA spiked in.

CDR3 in DNA: TGTGCCTGGGGCTCTGGAAGAGTTAACTATGGCTACACCTTC. It encodes CAWGSGRVNYGYTF. The chain joins TRBV30 to TRBJ1-2; no clear D. The CDR3 sequence is 14 residues long. V was cut by 5 bases and J by 1 base, with 14 bases left in between. Germline V lookup: CDR1 GTSNPN, CDR2 SVGIG (reference sequence). Together with reference TRBV30 and TRBJ1-2, the CDR3 gives the full variable domain: SQTIHQWPATLVQPVGSPLSLECTVEGTSNPNLYWYRQAAGRGLQLLFYSVGIGQISSEVPQNLSASRPQDRQFILSSKKLLLSDSGFYLCAWGSGRVNYGYTFGSGTRLTVV.

This clonotype has at least ten counts. The chain recombines TRBV27 with TRBJ2-7, with D hard to call. CDR1 MNHEY and CDR2 SMNVEV come from the germline V gene (reference sequence). This CDR3 has 13 amino acids. Trimming cost V 6 bases and J 2 bases, with 11 bases left between them. The CDR3 reads CASSSRATYEQYF. The CDR3 bases are TGTGCCAGCAGCTCCCGGGCGACCTACGAGCAGTACTTC.

The chain recombines TRBV6-5 with TRBJ1-1, with D tentatively TRBD1 (6 bases). Germline CDR1 is MNHEY and CDR2 is SVGAGI. V gave up 6 bases and J gave up 0 bases, with 14 bases separating them. The CDR3 spans 15 residues. CDR3 nucleotides: TGTGCCAGCAGCGCTGACAGGAGCCTGAACACTGAAGCTTTCTTT. Its protein product is CASSADRSLNTEAFF.

This clonotype turned up a few times. The V gene is TRBV30, the J gene TRBJ2-7; D not resolved. The germline V gene encodes CDR1 GTSNPN and CDR2 SVGIG (reference sequence). This CDR3 has 15 residues. Trimming cost V 0 bases and J 2 bases, with 14 bases left between them. The CDR3 DNA is TGTGCCTGGAGTGTCTCTTTGGTTGAACCCTACGAGCAGTACTTC. Its translation: CAWSVSLVEPYEQYF.

The chain employs TRBV7-7 and TRBJ1-4; the match to TRBD1 covers 9 bases. This CDR3 comprises 18 residues. V was clipped by 1 base and J by 5 bases; unmatched bases: 11. From germline, CDR1 is SSHAT and CDR2 FNYEAQ (reference sequence). CDR3 in amino acids: CASSLVRRGQGLNEKLFF. Here the CDR3 DNA reads TGTGCCAGCAGCTTAGTTCGACGTGGACAGGGGCTGAATGAAAAACTGTTTTTT.

This clonotype was seen only once. A read error may be the cause here, since a much bigger clone is one base away. This sequence joins TRBV25-1 and TRBJ2-1; a possible D gene is TRBD2 (6 bases). The germline V gene encodes CDR1 MGHDK and CDR2 SYGVNS. This CDR3 has 14 amino acids. CDR3 sequence: CASTDYGSYNEQSF. CDR3 DNA: TGTGCCAGCACGGACTATGGCTCCTACAATGAGCAGTCCTTC.

The table lists this clonotype with many counts. J is TRBJ2-1 and V is TRBV7-9; 8 nucleotides align to TRBD2. With V trimmed by 7 bases and J by 4 bases, 9 bases remained unmatched. The CDR3 has 15 amino acids. Germline CDR1 reads SEHNR; CDR2 reads FQNEAQ (reference sequence). CDR3 DNA sequence: TGTGCCAGCATCCCTGGGTTAGCGGGGTACAATGAGCAGTTCTTC. Amino acids: CASIPGLAGYNEQFF.

The table lists this clonotype with many counts. The J gene is TRBJ2-4, the V gene TRBV18; D is ambiguous. Trimming removed 0 bases at V and 0 bases at J, with 9 bases between. The CDR3 runs 16 residues. CDR1 is KGHSH and CDR2 is LQKENI in the germline V gene. CDR3 loop: CASSPPTGLAKNIQYF. The CDR3 DNA sequence: TGTGCCAGCTCACCACCGACGGGCCTAGCCAAAAACATTCAGTACTTC.

V usage is TRBV6-1 and J usage is TRBJ2-1; the match to TRBD2 covers 8 bases. The CDR3 is 15 residues long. Germline CDR1 and CDR2: MNHNS and SASEGT. Trimming at V came to 6 bases and at J to 4 bases, leaving 8 bases not matched to a gene. The CDR3 nucleotides are TGTGCCAGCAGGGGCCCGGGGGGGCAATACAATGAGCAGTTCTTC. Encoded protein: CASRGPGGQYNEQFF.

This clonotype was counted many times. This chain links TRBV30 with TRBJ1-1; no firm D call. CDR1 is GTSNPN, CDR2 SVGIG, per germline (reference sequence). V lost 0 bases and J lost 4, with 12 bases in between. CDR3 length: 14 amino acids. The CDR3 sequence: CAWSVYIIPTEAFF. The DNA of the CDR3 is TGTGCCTGGAGTGTATACATCATCCCCACTGAAGCTTTCTTT.

This clonotype was detected many times. V and J are TRBV4-3 and TRBJ1-1; D call uncertain. The CDR3 runs 17 residues. Looked up from germline, CDR1 is LGHNA and CDR2 is YSLEER. The V gene lost 0 bases and the J gene lost 4 bases, with 18 bases spanning the gap. The CDR3 protein is CASSQDLQAIVGTEAFF. CDR3 sequence (DNA): TGCGCCAGCAGCCAAGATCTTCAGGCAATTGTGGGCACTGAAGCTTTCTTT.

This clonotype has more than one count but fewer than ten. The chain recombines TRBV7-2 with TRBJ2-7; 9 bases fit TRBD2. The trim removed 1 base at V and 3 bases at J, leaving 4 bases unmatched. The V gene's germline CDR1 is SGHTA and CDR2 FQGNSA. The CDR3 length is 15 residues. The CDR3 nucleotides are TGTGCCAGCAGCTTAGGGGAGCGGGGGGTCTACGAGCAGTACTTC. Translated, it gives CASSLGERGVYEQYF.

The chain joins TRBV28 to TRBJ1-1; D gene uncertain. Trimming took 7 bases from V and 5 from J, leaving 14 bases between them. Per germline, CDR1 MDHEN and CDR2 SYDVKM. This CDR3 has 13 amino acids. The CDR3 DNA sequence: TGTGCCAGCACCTTGGGGTGGAGAACTGAAGCTTTCTTT. This codes for CASTLGWRTEAFF.

This clonotype was counted ten times or more. The chain employs TRBV4-3 and TRBJ2-7, with TRBD2 matching over 7 bases. Germline CDR1 is LGHNA and CDR2 is YSLEER. With 0 bases clipped from V and 1 base from J, the junction kept 6 bases outside the gene matches. The CDR3 sequence is 16 residues long. The CDR3 reads CASSQDRGSTSYEQYF. The DNA of the CDR3 is TGCGCCAGCAGCCAAGACCGCGGGAGTACGTCCTACGAGCAGTACTTC.

This clonotype has ten or more counts. The rearrangement uses TRBV10-3 and TRBJ2-3, with D unclear. The V gene lost 3 bases and the J gene lost 10 bases, with 14 bases spanning the gap. This CDR3 comprises 13 residues. Germline lookup yields CDR1 ENHRY and CDR2 SYGVKD. The CDR3 loop is CAISDSPTSAQYF. The CDR3 DNA sequence: TGTGCCATCAGTGACTCTCCGACAAGTGCGCAGTATTTT.

The chain couples TRBV27 to TRBJ1-5; D is uncertain. The V end lost 7 bases, the J end lost 3 bases, and 7 bases lay between the germline ends. CDR1 and CDR2 (germline): MNHEY, SMNVEV (reference sequence). This CDR3 is built from 12 residues. CDR3 sequence reads: CASNGHNQPQHF. The CDR3 DNA sequence: TGTGCCAGCAATGGCCACAATCAGCCCCAGCATTTT.

This clonotype was counted between two and nine times. V gene TRBV19 combines with J gene TRBJ2-3; 15 positions match TRBD2. The germline CDR1 and CDR2 sequences are LNHDA and SQIVND (reference sequence). The CDR3 is 16 amino acids. The J segment lost 0 bases and the V segment lost 10 bases, leaving 5 bases of the junction unmatched. CDR3 sequence reads: CATTGLAGGSTDTQYF. For the CDR3, the DNA is TGTGCCACAACGGGACTAGCGGGGGGCAGCACAGATACGCAGTATTTT.

This clonotype came up a few times. A much larger clone sits a single nucleotide away, making a read error possible. The V gene is TRBV7-2, the J gene TRBJ2-3; D gene uncertain. The V end lost 2 bases, the J end lost 4 bases, and 10 bases lay between the germline ends. The CDR3 is 14 residues long. The germline gives CDR1 SGHTA, CDR2 FQGNSA. For the CDR3, the DNA is TGTGCCAGCAGCTTACGAAACCCCCCAGATACGCAGTATTTT. Protein sequence: CASSLRNPPDTQYF.

This sequence joins TRBV2 and TRBJ2-7; D call uncertain. V dropped 3 bases and J dropped 5 bases, with 8 bases sitting between them. This CDR3 spans 12 amino acids. Germline CDR1 is SNHLY and CDR2 is FYNNEI. CDR3 sequence reads: CASSEEGDEQYF. The DNA for the CDR3 is TGTGCCAGCAGTGAGGAAGGTGACGAGCAGTACTTC.

This clonotype was seen a handful of times. The rearrangement uses TRBV19 and TRBJ1-1; unclear D gene. Germline V gene data show CDR1 as LNHDA and CDR2 as SQIVND (reference sequence). The CDR3 has 14 amino acids. V was clipped by 6 bases and J by 1 base, with 12 bases between them. The DNA of the CDR3 is TGTGCCAGTAGCCCGGACGGCAAGAACACTGAAGCTTTCTTT. Its translation is CASSPDGKNTEAFF. Full variable domain (outside the CDR3, taken from reference TRBV19 and TRBJ1-1): DGGITQSPKYLFRKEGQNVTLSCEQNLNHDAMYWYRQDPGQGLRLIYYSQIVNDFQKGDIAEGYSVSREKKESFPLTVTSAQKNPTAFYLCASSPDGKNTEAFFGQGTRLTVV.

Worth noting for this clonotype: The CDR3 does not end in the conserved phenylalanine or tryptophan, so this is likely a read error. CDR3 bases: TGTGCCAGCAGCCCCGGACTAGCGGGATCCTACGAGCAGTACTCC. As protein: CASSPGLAGSYEQYS. The chain combines TRBV4-2 with TRBJ2-7; 12 bases are shared with TRBD2. Germline lookup yields CDR1 LGHNA and CDR2 YNFKEQ. With V trimmed by 4 bases and J by 1 base, 2 bases remained unmatched. The CDR3 has 15 residues.

The chain is built from TRBV3-1 and TRBJ2-1, with 7 bases aligning to TRBD1. From germline, CDR1 is LGHDT and CDR2 YNNKEL (reference sequence). V was clipped by 1 base and J by 6 bases; unmatched bases: 6. CDR3 length equals 15 residues. In DNA, the CDR3 is TGTGCCAGCAGCCAAGGTGGACAGGCCTCCAATGAGCAGTTCTTC. Its translation: CASSQGGQASNEQFF.

Comments on this clonotype: One end of the junction does not line up with germline, which may come from a read error. The V and J genes are TRBV12-3 or TRBV12-4 and TRBJ2-1, with 14 bases lining up with TRBD2. This CDR3 region has 15 residues. This chain's CDR3 is CASSPGLAGVDEQLF. As DNA, the CDR3 is TGTGCCAGCAGTCCGGGACTAGCGGGAGTCGATGAGCAGCTCTTC.

This clonotype appeared a few times. The chain is built from TRBV4-3 and TRBJ2-7; TRBD1 agrees at 9 bases. This CDR3 is 16 amino acids long. V lost 0 bases, J lost 4 bases, and 7 bases stayed unmatched. Looked up from germline, CDR1 is LGHNA and CDR2 is YSLEER. The DNA for the CDR3 is TGCGCCAGCAGCCAAGATAGGGACAGGGTGTTTTACGAGCAGTACTTC. Protein sequence: CASSQDRDRVFYEQYF.

The table lists this clonotype with many counts. The chain couples TRBV6-5 to TRBJ1-1; D is unresolved. V was pared by 5 bases and J by 4 bases, with 8 bases between. Germline V CDR1 and CDR2: MNHEY, SVGAGI. CDR3 length: 12 amino acids. CDR3 sequence (DNA): TGTGCCAGCAGTCGGTTGGGCACTGAAGCTTTCTTT. It translates to CASSRLGTEAFF.

This clonotype was counted only a few times. This chain links TRBV7-9 with TRBJ2-1; D is possibly TRBD1 (6 bases). V gave up 7 bases and J gave up 7 bases, with 17 bases separating them. Germline CDR1 reads SEHNR; CDR2 reads FQNEAQ (reference sequence). The CDR3 length is 14 residues. CDR3 nucleotides: TGTGCCAGCATGGGGCAGGGGTGGGATAATGAGCAGTTCTTC. Translated, it gives CASMGQGWDNEQFF.

This clonotype was recorded at least ten times. This sequence joins TRBV28 and TRBJ1-1; D remains ambiguous. Germline assignment: CDR1 MDHEN and CDR2 SYDVKM. V lost 5 bases and J lost 6, with 7 bases in between. The CDR3 has 11 amino acids. The CDR3 reads CASSIEAEAFF. For the CDR3, the DNA is TGTGCCAGCAGTATCGAAGCTGAAGCTTTCTTT. The variable domain in full, with the rest retrieved from reference TRBV28 and TRBJ1-1, is DVKVTQSSRYLVKRTGEKVFLECVQDMDHENMFWYRQDPGLGLRLIYFSYDVKMKEKGDIPEGYSVSREKKERFSLILESASTNQTSMYLCASSIEAEAFFGQGTRLTVV.

The chain carries TRBV29-1 and TRBJ1-1, with no clear D. Germline V CDR1 and CDR2: SQVTM, ANQGSEA. The CDR3 is 11 amino acids. The V and J ends lost 4 bases and 3 bases respectively, with 6 bases between them. Written as DNA, the CDR3 is TGCAGCGTTGGGGGTTACACTGAAGCTTTCTTT. It specifies CSVGGYTEAFF.

This clonotype was counted only a few times. The chain recombines TRBV20-1 with TRBJ2-1; 14 nucleotides line up with TRBD2. V shed 1 base, J shed 8 bases, and the junction held 7 bases outside the gene matches. The CDR3 spans 16 residues. Per germline, CDR1 DFQATT and CDR2 SNEGSKA (reference sequence). The CDR3 is CSARGSTSGGAHEQFF. Written as DNA, the CDR3 is TGCAGTGCTAGAGGATCGACTAGCGGGGGGGCCCATGAGCAGTTCTTC.

This chain links TRBV9 with TRBJ2-7; D remains unclear. From germline, CDR1 is SGDLS and CDR2 YYNGEE. V lost 4 bases, J lost 4 bases, and 12 bases lay in between. CDR3 length: 13 residues. The CDR3 DNA reads TGTGCCAGCAGCACCCGACCGGATTACGAGCAGTACTTC. Translating gives CASSTRPDYEQYF.